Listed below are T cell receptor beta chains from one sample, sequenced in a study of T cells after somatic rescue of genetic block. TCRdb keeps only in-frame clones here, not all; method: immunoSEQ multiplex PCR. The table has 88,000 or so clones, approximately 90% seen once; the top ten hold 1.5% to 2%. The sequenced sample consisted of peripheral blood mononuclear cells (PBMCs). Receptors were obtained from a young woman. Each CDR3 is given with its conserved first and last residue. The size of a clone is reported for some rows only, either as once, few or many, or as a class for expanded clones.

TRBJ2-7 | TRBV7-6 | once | CASSLGTGNSYEQYF
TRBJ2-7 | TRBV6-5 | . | CASSYGGLRYEQYF
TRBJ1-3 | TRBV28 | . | CASAGAENTIYF
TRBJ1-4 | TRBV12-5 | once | CASGLIRGADEKLFF
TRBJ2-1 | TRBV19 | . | CASSTTIRLIINNEQFF
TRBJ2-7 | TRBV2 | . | CASQAGNEQYF
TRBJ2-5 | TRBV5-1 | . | CASSLQTISPGKTQYF
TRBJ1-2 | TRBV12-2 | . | CASRFCPSKKDYGYTF
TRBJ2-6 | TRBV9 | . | CASRGAVAGANVLTF
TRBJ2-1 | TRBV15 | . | CATSRDRLAEQFF
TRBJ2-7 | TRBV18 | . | CASSPRLVYEQYF
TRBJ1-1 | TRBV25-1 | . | CASSTGGRRTEAFF
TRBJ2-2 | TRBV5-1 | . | CASSEDFTGELFF
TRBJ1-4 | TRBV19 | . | CASSTSPTGVWEKLFF
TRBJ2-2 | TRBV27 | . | CASSLRLPGRAGTGELFF
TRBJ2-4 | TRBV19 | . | CASSISRGRNIQYF
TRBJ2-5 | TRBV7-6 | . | CASSSPRGSAGGGQYF
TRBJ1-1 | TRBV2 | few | CASRAGATGFGEAFF
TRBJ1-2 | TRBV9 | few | CASSVGWAGDGYTF
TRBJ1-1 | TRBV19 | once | CASSPHPAMNTEAFF
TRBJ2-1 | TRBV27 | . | CASRTSGSSNEQFF
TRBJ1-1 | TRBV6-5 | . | CASKRRQDNTEAFF
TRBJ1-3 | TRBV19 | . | CASSPPSSGNTIYF